This T cell receptor beta chain was profiled in a study of CD8+CD57+ T cells in acquired aplastic anemia. For the study at large: CD4+ and CD8+ cells, once sorted, gave DNA averaging about 3 ug.

The CDR3 loop spans 15 amino acids. Germline V gives CDR1 SGHRS, CDR2 YFSETQ. V lost 4 bases and J lost 4; bases outside the gene matches: 7. As for this clonotype: Its antigen is unknown.

The template used for profiling TCR beta VDJ and CDR3 was genomic DNA. TCRdb passed the reads through MiXCR, listing each CDR3 protein once. This table holds about 210,000 distinct CDR3 sequences, approximately 35% found once. Study-level results: Levels of CD8+ Simpson's diversity were not significantly distinct in patients versus controls. Approximately 28 CD8+ CDR3 sequences were shared between patients and controls.

Material: sorted CD4+, CD8+, or CD8+CD57+ T cells (not recorded which) from PBMCs. The V and J genes are TRBV5-1 and TRBJ2-7; 11 bases fit TRBD1. This sequence originates from a human donor in good health, serving as a control. CDR3 bases: TGCGCCAGCAGCCGATTGGGGGACAGGGGGTACGAGCAGTACTTC. Protein sequence: CASSRLGDRGYEQYF.